Listed below are T cell receptor beta chains from one sample, sequenced in a study of beta chain features in type 1 diabetes. Repertoires were generated with immunoSEQ multiplex PCR, while TCRdb's copy carries only in-frame clones and drops some. The sample yields under 300,000 clones, 9.5% to 13% seen once. Sequencing used naive CD4+ T cells from blood. The receptor source for this set is a man aged 25-45 years with type 1 diabetes. Each CDR3 is given with its conserved first and last residue. Fields, in order: V gene, J gene, D gene, clone size, CDR3 DNA, CDR3 protein. A D gene is named only where the DNA matches it firmly. Clone size is stated in some rows and not others, as once, few, many or a class when expanded.

v_gene: TRBV5-4
j_gene: TRBJ2-2
d_gene: -
abundance: few
CDR3nt: TGTGCCAGCAGCCCTATGACAGCGAACACCGGGGAGCTGTTTTTT
CDR3aa: CASSPMTANTGELFF

v_gene: TRBV2
j_gene: TRBJ2-5
d_gene: TRBD2
abundance: -
CDR3nt: TGTGCCAGCAGCGGACTAGCGGGGGGAAGCGAGACCCAGTACTTC
CDR3aa: CASSGLAGGSETQYF

v_gene: TRBV5-6
j_gene: TRBJ1-5
d_gene: TRBD1
abundance: -
CDR3nt: TGTGCCAGCCGCAGGACAGGGGGAAATCAGCCCCAGCATTTT
CDR3aa: CASRRTGGNQPQHF

v_gene: TRBV4-2
j_gene: TRBJ1-1
d_gene: TRBD1
abundance: -
CDR3nt: TGTGCCAGCAGCCAAGATCGGACAGGGATGAACACTGAAGCTTTCTTT
CDR3aa: CASSQDRTGMNTEAFF

v_gene: TRBV30
j_gene: TRBJ1-6
d_gene: -
abundance: -
CDR3nt: TGTGCCTGGAGTGGGGCCGTTGGCTCACCCCTCCACTTT
CDR3aa: CAWSGAVGSPLHF

v_gene: TRBV7-9
j_gene: TRBJ2-6
d_gene: TRBD1
abundance: -
CDR3nt: TGTGCCAGCTGCCCCGGGACAGGGGAGGCTGGGGCCAACGTCCTGACTTTC
CDR3aa: CASCPGTGEAGANVLTF

v_gene: TRBV6-5
j_gene: TRBJ2-7
d_gene: TRBD1
abundance: -
CDR3nt: TGTGCCAGCAGTACCCGGACAGGGCGGCACGAGCAGTACTTC
CDR3aa: CASSTRTGRHEQYF

v_gene: TRBV10-3
j_gene: TRBJ1-1
d_gene: TRBD1
abundance: -
CDR3nt: TGTGCCATCACCCAACAGGGGGACGACACTGAAGCTTTCTTT
CDR3aa: CAITQQGDDTEAFF

v_gene: TRBV5-4
j_gene: TRBJ2-3
d_gene: -
abundance: few
CDR3nt: TGTGCCAGCAGCCCGGCCGGCGCGGCAGGGTCAGATACGCAGTATTTT
CDR3aa: CASSPAGAAGSDTQYF

v_gene: TRBV6-5
j_gene: TRBJ2-1
d_gene: TRBD2
abundance: few
CDR3nt: TGTGCCAGCAGTTTCACTAGCGGGGGTTACAATGAGCAGTTCTTC
CDR3aa: CASSFTSGGYNEQFF

v_gene: TRBV27
j_gene: TRBJ2-6
d_gene: TRBD1
abundance: -
CDR3nt: TGTGCCAGCAGTTCAACAGGGGTAACTGGGGCCAACGTCCTGACTTTC
CDR3aa: CASSSTGVTGANVLTF

v_gene: TRBV5-1
j_gene: TRBJ2-5
d_gene: -
abundance: few
CDR3nt: TGCGCCAGCAGCACAGAAGAGACCCAGTACTTC
CDR3aa: CASSTEETQYF

v_gene: TRBV18
j_gene: TRBJ1-2
d_gene: -
abundance: -
CDR3nt: TGTGCCAGCTCACCACCCGGAGGGTATGGCTACACCTTC
CDR3aa: CASSPPGGYGYTF

v_gene: TRBV5-1
j_gene: TRBJ2-7
d_gene: TRBD1
abundance: few
CDR3nt: TGCGCCAGCAGCTTACTGACAGGGAACTACGAGCAGTACTTC
CDR3aa: CASSLLTGNYEQYF

v_gene: TRBV25-1
j_gene: TRBJ1-4
d_gene: TRBD1
abundance: -
CDR3nt: TGTGCCAGCAGTGCACTGACAGGGAATAATGAAAAACTGTTTTTT
CDR3aa: CASSALTGNNEKLFF

v_gene: TRBV18
j_gene: TRBJ2-7
d_gene: TRBD1
abundance: few
CDR3nt: TGTGCCAGCTCGCTTGGACAGGTCTACGAGCAGTACTTC
CDR3aa: CASSLGQVYEQYF

v_gene: TRBV29-1
j_gene: TRBJ2-1
d_gene: TRBD2
abundance: -
CDR3nt: TGCAGCCGCGGGGGGAGCTCCTACAATGAGCAGTTCTTC
CDR3aa: CSRGGSSYNEQFF

v_gene: TRBV4-1
j_gene: TRBJ2-7
d_gene: TRBD1
abundance: -
CDR3nt: TGCGCCAGCAGCCTGCTGGACAGGCCCTCCTACGAGCAGTACTTC
CDR3aa: CASSLLDRPSYEQYF

v_gene: TRBV10-3
j_gene: TRBJ2-7
d_gene: TRBD1
abundance: -
CDR3nt: TGTGCCATCAGCCTAGCGATTCGGACAGGGGGTTTCGACGAGCAGTACTTC
CDR3aa: CAISLAIRTGGFDEQYF

v_gene: TRBV6-5
j_gene: TRBJ2-3
d_gene: -
abundance: -
CDR3nt: TGTGCCAGCAGTGTTCTAGCGACCACAGATACGCAGTATTTT
CDR3aa: CASSVLATTDTQYF

v_gene: TRBV5-4
j_gene: TRBJ2-5
d_gene: TRBD1
abundance: -
CDR3nt: TGTGCCAGCAGCTCGACAGGGAACCAAGAGACCCAGTACTTC
CDR3aa: CASSSTGNQETQYF

v_gene: TRBV15
j_gene: TRBJ1-5
d_gene: -
abundance: -
CDR3nt: TGTGCCACCAGCAGAGGGGGGCGGCTGAATCAGCCCCAGCATTTT
CDR3aa: CATSRGGRLNQPQHF

v_gene: TRBV29-1
j_gene: TRBJ1-3
d_gene: -
abundance: -
CDR3nt: TGCAGCGTTGTCTTGTCCTCTGGAAACACCATATATTTT
CDR3aa: CSVVLSSGNTIYF

v_gene: TRBV7-2
j_gene: TRBJ2-3
d_gene: TRBD2
abundance: few
CDR3nt: TGTGCCAGCAGCTTGTCCTGGGGGGGTAACACAGATACGCAGTATTTT
CDR3aa: CASSLSWGGNTDTQYF

v_gene: TRBV5-1
j_gene: TRBJ2-3
d_gene: -
abundance: few
CDR3nt: TGCGCCAGCAGCTTAGACACAACAGATACGCAGTATTTT
CDR3aa: CASSLDTTDTQYF

v_gene: TRBV9
j_gene: TRBJ2-7
d_gene: -
abundance: -
CDR3nt: TGTGCCAGCAGCGCCGCGGGACAGTCCTACGAGCAGTACTTC
CDR3aa: CASSAAGQSYEQYF

v_gene: TRBV7-9
j_gene: TRBJ2-1
d_gene: TRBD2
abundance: few
CDR3nt: TGTGCCAGCAGCTCCTATGGGCGGGGGGCCTACAATGAGCAGTTCTTC
CDR3aa: CASSSYGRGAYNEQFF

v_gene: TRBV4-2
j_gene: TRBJ2-7
d_gene: -
abundance: -
CDR3nt: TGTGCCAGCAGCCAAGATTCCGGGACATTGACCTCCTACGAGCAGTACTTC
CDR3aa: CASSQDSGTLTSYEQYF

v_gene: TRBV9
j_gene: TRBJ2-2
d_gene: TRBD2
abundance: -
CDR3nt: TGTGCCAGCAGCGTATGGGACTATGGTACGGGCACCGGGGAGCTGTTTTTT
CDR3aa: CASSVWDYGTGTGELFF

v_gene: TRBV4-3
j_gene: TRBJ2-3
d_gene: -
abundance: -
CDR3nt: TGCGCCAGCAGCCAAGGAGGCGGCCCCACAGATACGCAGTATTTT
CDR3aa: CASSQGGGPTDTQYF

v_gene: TRBV6-4
j_gene: TRBJ1-1
d_gene: TRBD1
abundance: -
CDR3nt: TGTGCCAGCAGCCAGACAGGGGCCGAGAACACTGAAGCTTTCTTT
CDR3aa: CASSQTGAENTEAFF

v_gene: TRBV9
j_gene: TRBJ1-6
d_gene: TRBD1
abundance: few
CDR3nt: TGTGCCAGCAGCCCAAGGGACAGCCGGGTTAATTCACCCCTCCACTTT
CDR3aa: CASSPRDSRVNSPLHF

v_gene: TRBV5-6
j_gene: TRBJ2-3
d_gene: -
abundance: few
CDR3nt: TGTGCCAGCAGCGTGCGGCTAGGAGACTGGGATACGCAGTATTTT
CDR3aa: CASSVRLGDWDTQYF

v_gene: TRBV5-1
j_gene: TRBJ1-2
d_gene: TRBD1
abundance: -
CDR3nt: TGCGCCAGCAGCTTGGGGCAGGGGGGAGACTATGGCTACACCTTC
CDR3aa: CASSLGQGGDYGYTF

v_gene: TRBV19
j_gene: TRBJ2-7
d_gene: -
abundance: -
CDR3nt: TGTGCCAGTAGCAAGAAACAGGGCTACGAGCAGTACTTC
CDR3aa: CASSKKQGYEQYF

v_gene: TRBV7-2
j_gene: TRBJ2-2
d_gene: -
abundance: -
CDR3nt: TGTGCCAGCAGCCGGAACACCGGGGAGCTGTTTTTT
CDR3aa: CASSRNTGELFF

v_gene: TRBV4-2
j_gene: TRBJ2-3
d_gene: -
abundance: -
CDR3nt: TGTGCCAGCAGCCAATCCCGACAGGAAGATACGCAGTATTTT
CDR3aa: CASSQSRQEDTQYF

v_gene: TRBV5-1
j_gene: TRBJ2-1
d_gene: TRBD2
abundance: few
CDR3nt: TGCGCCAGCAGCCCGGGCGGGAGGGGCAATGAGCAGTTCTTC
CDR3aa: CASSPGGRGNEQFF

v_gene: TRBV10-3
j_gene: TRBJ2-2
d_gene: TRBD1
abundance: few
CDR3nt: TGTGCCATCACGGGACAGACGAACACCGGGGAGCTGTTTTTT
CDR3aa: CAITGQTNTGELFF

v_gene: TRBV30
j_gene: TRBJ1-2
d_gene: -
abundance: few
CDR3nt: TGTGCCTGGAGCGGGCGCTGGAGGAGGGACGGCTACACCTTC
CDR3aa: CAWSGRWRRDGYTF

v_gene: TRBV7-3
j_gene: TRBJ2-5
d_gene: TRBD2
abundance: few
CDR3nt: TGTGCCAGCAGCTCGGGACTAACGGGGGAGACCCAGTACTTC
CDR3aa: CASSSGLTGETQYF

v_gene: TRBV4-2
j_gene: TRBJ1-1
d_gene: -
abundance: -
CDR3nt: TGTGCCAGCAGTACCCGGGGGAATGAAGCTTTCTTT
CDR3aa: CASSTRGNEAFF

v_gene: TRBV30
j_gene: TRBJ2-3
d_gene: -
abundance: few
CDR3nt: TGTGCCTGGAGTGTACTCACAGATACGCAGTATTTT
CDR3aa: CAWSVLTDTQYF

v_gene: TRBV28
j_gene: TRBJ2-7
d_gene: -
abundance: few
CDR3nt: TGTGCCAGCAGTCCCCAGGGCTACGAGCAGTACTTC
CDR3aa: CASSPQGYEQYF

v_gene: TRBV11-2
j_gene: TRBJ2-1
d_gene: TRBD2
abundance: few
CDR3nt: TGTGCCAGCAGGCTTAGCGGGACCAAGATACACAATGAGCAGTTCTTC
CDR3aa: CASRLSGTKIHNEQFF

v_gene: TRBV7-9
j_gene: TRBJ2-5
d_gene: TRBD1
abundance: -
CDR3nt: TGTGCCAGCAGTTCCTTCCCGGACAGGGGCCAAGAGACCCAGTACTTC
CDR3aa: CASSSFPDRGQETQYF

v_gene: TRBV6-6
j_gene: TRBJ2-3
d_gene: -
abundance: -
CDR3nt: TGTGCCAGCAGTTACTCGACTACGGGAAGGGTGGATTTT
CDR3aa: CASSYSTTGRVDF

v_gene: TRBV7-3
j_gene: TRBJ2-4
d_gene: TRBD2
abundance: few
CDR3nt: TGTGCCAGCAGCTTAGGAGCGGGGGGGCCGGTAAACATTCAGTACTTC
CDR3aa: CASSLGAGGPVNIQYF

v_gene: TRBV5-8
j_gene: TRBJ1-2
d_gene: -
abundance: -
CDR3nt: TGTGCCAGCAGCTTGGACAAGTACTATGGCTACACCTTC
CDR3aa: CASSLDKYYGYTF

v_gene: TRBV18
j_gene: TRBJ2-3
d_gene: TRBD2
abundance: -
CDR3nt: TGTGCCAGCTCACCGCGCGGGGGTGCTAGCACAGATACGCAGTATTTT
CDR3aa: CASSPRGGASTDTQYF

v_gene: TRBV4-3
j_gene: TRBJ2-5
d_gene: -
abundance: -
CDR3nt: TGCGCCAGCAGCCAAGAATGGACCGGAGGGCAAGAGACCCAGTACTTC
CDR3aa: CASSQEWTGGQETQYF